This is a list of T cell receptor beta chains from one sample in a study of blood T cell repertoires in COVID-19. The table came from immunoSEQ multiplex PCR; TCRdb's copy has only in-frame clones and leaves some out. The top ten clones hold about 2.2% of a sample with approximately 220,000 clones, around 85% of them seen once. The sample comprised peripheral blood. These receptors all stem from a woman between 45 and 60 years old with acute or convalescent COVID-19. Both conserved end residues are part of each CDR3. D genes are given only for firm matches. Part of the rows lack a size; the others show once, few, many or a class for expanded clones.

length	V	size	D	J	CDR3	DNA
11	TRBV24-1	once	.	TRBJ2-2	CATSESGELFF	TGTGCCACCAGTGAGTCGGGGGAGCTGTTTTTT
18	TRBV4-3	.	TRBD2	TRBJ2-3	CASSQLYGGAGGTDTQYF	TGCGCCAGCAGCCAGTTATACGGGGGGGCCGGTGGCACAGATACGCAGTATTTT
15	TRBV7-6	.	.	TRBJ2-3	CASSLDSLPTDTQYF	TGTGCCAGCAGCCTTGACTCTCTTCCCACAGATACGCAGTATTTT
13	TRBV6-5	.	.	TRBJ2-7	CASRSGQVYEQYF	TGTGCCAGCAGGTCAGGGCAGGTCTACGAGCAGTACTTC
18	TRBV7-9	.	TRBD2	TRBJ2-1	CASSLGPPSGRSYNEQFF	TGTGCCAGCAGCTTAGGCCCCCCAAGCGGGAGGTCCTACAATGAGCAGTTCTTC
16	TRBV27	.	TRBD2	TRBJ2-3	CASSSPLAGGTDTQYF	TGTGCCAGCAGTTCCCCCCTAGCGGGAGGGACAGATACGCAGTATTTT
16	TRBV5-1	.	.	TRBJ2-5	CASSLEELAFRETQYF	TGCGCCAGCAGCCTTGAAGAACTAGCTTTTAGAGAGACCCAGTACTTC
14	TRBV14	.	.	TRBJ1-5	CASTTTENSQPQHF	TGTGCCAGCACCACAACGGAGAATTCTCAGCCCCAGCATTTT
15	TRBV6-5	.	.	TRBJ2-4	CATLAQGGSKNIQYF	TGTGCCACCCTGGCACAGGGAGGGTCCAAAAACATTCAGTACTTC
13	TRBV11-2	.	.	TRBJ2-5	CASSWTVGETQYF	TGTGCCAGCAGCTGGACAGTTGGGGAGACCCAGTACTTC
17	TRBV9	.	TRBD2	TRBJ2-2	CASSFRTSGGYTGELFF	TGTGCCAGCAGCTTTCGGACTAGCGGGGGATACACCGGGGAGCTGTTTTTT
14	TRBV10-1	.	TRBD1	TRBJ2-2	CASTGNRGDGELFF	TGCGCCAGCACTGGGAACAGGGGAGACGGGGAGCTGTTTTTT
17	TRBV11-3	.	.	TRBJ2-6	CASSLVWGGPGANVLTF	TGTGCCAGCAGCTTAGTTTGGGGGGGCCCTGGGGCCAACGTCCTGACTTTC
16	TRBV4-1	.	TRBD1	TRBJ2-7	CASSLARQGTRYEQYF	TGCGCCAGCAGCCTCGCGAGACAGGGAACGAGGTACGAGCAGTACTTC
17	TRBV27	.	TRBD1	TRBJ1-1	CASSTSNRGQLNTEAFF	TGTGCCAGCAGTACATCCAATAGGGGGCAATTGAACACTGAAGCTTTCTTT
14	TRBV18	.	TRBD2	TRBJ2-1	CASSRSGSKNEQFF	TGTGCCAGCTCACGCAGCGGGAGTAAGAATGAGCAGTTCTTC
13	TRBV12-3/TRBV12-4	.	TRBD2	TRBJ2-3	CASVAGAGDTQYF	TGTGCCAGCGTAGCGGGAGCGGGAGATACGCAGTATTTT
12	TRBV10-3	.	TRBD2	TRBJ2-7	CAISPGGLEQYF	TGTGCCATCAGCCCGGGAGGCCTCGAGCAGTACTTC
13	TRBV2	.	.	TRBJ2-1	CASSGEVGNEQFF	TGTGCCAGCAGTGGCGAGGTCGGCAATGAGCAGTTCTTC
14	TRBV7-3	few	.	TRBJ2-7	CASSPLAGIYEQYF	TGTGCCAGCAGCCCTCTGGCGGGGATCTACGAGCAGTACTTC
17	TRBV7-2	.	.	TRBJ2-3	CASSLRGIGPSTDTQYF	TGTGCCAGCAGCTTACGAGGGATTGGCCCTAGCACAGATACGCAGTATTTT
15	TRBV9	.	.	TRBJ2-2	CASGAISSKFGELFF	TGTGCCAGCGGAGCGATTTCCAGTAAATTCGGGGAGCTGTTTTTT
16	TRBV7-2	.	TRBD2	TRBJ2-3	CASSSGAGKSTDTQYF	TGTGCCAGCAGCTCAGGAGCGGGGAAAAGCACAGATACGCAGTATTTT
14	TRBV7-6	.	TRBD1	TRBJ2-5	CASSSTGTGETQYF	TGTGCCAGCAGCTCGACAGGGACCGGGGAGACCCAGTACTTC
13	TRBV12-3/TRBV12-4	.	.	TRBJ2-7	CASSLQGLHEQYF	TGTGCCAGCAGTTTACAGGGACTTCACGAGCAGTACTTC
13	TRBV12-3/TRBV12-4	.	.	TRBJ1-1	CASTYRVHTEAFF	TGTGCCAGCACTTACAGGGTTCACACTGAAGCTTTCTTT
16	TRBV4-3	.	.	TRBJ1-3	CASSQVGGGTGNTIYF	TGCGCCAGCAGCCAAGTAGGGGGTGGAACTGGAAACACCATATATTTT
13	TRBV12-3/TRBV12-4	few	.	TRBJ1-5	CASSLVENQPQHF	TGTGCCAGCAGTTTAGTGGAGAATCAGCCCCAGCATTTT
16	TRBV11-2	.	TRBD1	TRBJ2-2	CASSQRILTGTGELFF	TGTGCCAGCAGCCAGCGGATACTGACAGGGACCGGGGAGCTGTTTTTT
13	TRBV7-2	.	.	TRBJ1-5	CASSLGRGQPQHF	TGTGCCAGCAGCTTAGGACGGGGGCAGCCCCAGCATTTT